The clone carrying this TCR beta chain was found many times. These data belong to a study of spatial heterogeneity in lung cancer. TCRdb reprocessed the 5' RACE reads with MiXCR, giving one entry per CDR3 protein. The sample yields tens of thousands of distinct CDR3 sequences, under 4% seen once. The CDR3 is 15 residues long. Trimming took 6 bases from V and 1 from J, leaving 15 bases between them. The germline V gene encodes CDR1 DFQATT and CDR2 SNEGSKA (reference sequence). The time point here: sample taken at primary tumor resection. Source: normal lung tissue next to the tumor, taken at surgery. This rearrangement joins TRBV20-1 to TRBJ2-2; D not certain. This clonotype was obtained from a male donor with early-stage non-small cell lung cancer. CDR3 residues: CSAHDVGRNTGELFF. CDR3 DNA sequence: TGCAGTGCCCACGATGTCGGACGGAACACCGGGGAGCTGTTTTTT.